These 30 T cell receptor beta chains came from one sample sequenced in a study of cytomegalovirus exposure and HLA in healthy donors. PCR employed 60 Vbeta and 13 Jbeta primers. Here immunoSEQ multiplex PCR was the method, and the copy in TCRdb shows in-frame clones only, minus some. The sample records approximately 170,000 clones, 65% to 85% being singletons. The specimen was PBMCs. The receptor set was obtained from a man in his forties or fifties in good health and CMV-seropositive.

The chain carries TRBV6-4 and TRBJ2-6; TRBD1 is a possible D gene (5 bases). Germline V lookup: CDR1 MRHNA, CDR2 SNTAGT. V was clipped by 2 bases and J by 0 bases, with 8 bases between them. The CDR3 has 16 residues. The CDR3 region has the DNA TGTGCCAGCAGTGACAGGGGTGGCTCTGGGGCCAACGTCCTGACTTTC. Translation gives CASSDRGGSGANVLTF.

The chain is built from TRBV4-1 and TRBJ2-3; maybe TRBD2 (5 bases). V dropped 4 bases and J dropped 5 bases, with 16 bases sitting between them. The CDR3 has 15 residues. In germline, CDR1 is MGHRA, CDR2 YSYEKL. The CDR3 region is CASSRLPGSLDTQYF. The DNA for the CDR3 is TGCGCCAGCAGCCGACTACCGGGGTCATTAGATACGCAGTATTTT.

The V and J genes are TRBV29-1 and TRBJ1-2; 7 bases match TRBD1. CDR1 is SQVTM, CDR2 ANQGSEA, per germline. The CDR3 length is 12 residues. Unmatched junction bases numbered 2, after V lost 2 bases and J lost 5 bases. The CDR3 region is CSVELQGYGYTF. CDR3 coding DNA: TGCAGCGTTGAATTACAGGGGTATGGCTACACCTTC.

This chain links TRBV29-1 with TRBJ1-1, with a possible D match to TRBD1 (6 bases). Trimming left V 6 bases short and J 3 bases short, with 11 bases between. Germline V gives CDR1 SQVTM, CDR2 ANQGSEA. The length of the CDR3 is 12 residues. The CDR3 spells CSVGTPDTEAFF. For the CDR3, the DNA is TGCAGCGTAGGGACACCCGACACTGAAGCTTTCTTT.

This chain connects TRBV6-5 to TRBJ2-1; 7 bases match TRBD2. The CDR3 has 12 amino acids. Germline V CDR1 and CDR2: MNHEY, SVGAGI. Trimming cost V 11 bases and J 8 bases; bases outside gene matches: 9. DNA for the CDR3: TGTGCCGCGGAGGGGAGGGAACATGAGCAGTTCTTC. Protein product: CAAEGREHEQFF.

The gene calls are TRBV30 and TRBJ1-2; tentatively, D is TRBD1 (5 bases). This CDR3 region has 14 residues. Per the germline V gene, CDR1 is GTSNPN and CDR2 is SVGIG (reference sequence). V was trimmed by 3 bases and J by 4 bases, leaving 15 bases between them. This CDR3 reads CAWRGLRTLYGYTF. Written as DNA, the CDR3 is TGTGCCTGGAGAGGGTTGAGGACACTCTATGGCTACACCTTC.

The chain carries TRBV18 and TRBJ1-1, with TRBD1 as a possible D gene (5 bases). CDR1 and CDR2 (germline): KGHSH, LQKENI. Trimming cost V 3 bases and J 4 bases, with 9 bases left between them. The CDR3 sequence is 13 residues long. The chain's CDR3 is CASSPSGFTEAFF. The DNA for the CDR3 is TGTGCCAGCTCACCCTCAGGGTTCACTGAAGCTTTCTTT.

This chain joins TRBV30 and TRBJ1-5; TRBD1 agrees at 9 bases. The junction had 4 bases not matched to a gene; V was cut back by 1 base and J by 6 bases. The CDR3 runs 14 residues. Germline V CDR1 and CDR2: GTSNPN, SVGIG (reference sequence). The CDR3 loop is CAWSGQGDGQPQHF. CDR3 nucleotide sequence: TGTGCCTGGAGTGGACAGGGGGACGGTCAGCCCCAGCATTTT.

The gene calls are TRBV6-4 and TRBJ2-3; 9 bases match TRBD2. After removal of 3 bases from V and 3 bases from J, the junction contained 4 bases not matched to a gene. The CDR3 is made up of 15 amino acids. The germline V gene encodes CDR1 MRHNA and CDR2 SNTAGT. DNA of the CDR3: TGTGCCAGCAGTGATAAGGGACTAGCAACAGATACGCAGTATTTT. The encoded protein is CASSDKGLATDTQYF.

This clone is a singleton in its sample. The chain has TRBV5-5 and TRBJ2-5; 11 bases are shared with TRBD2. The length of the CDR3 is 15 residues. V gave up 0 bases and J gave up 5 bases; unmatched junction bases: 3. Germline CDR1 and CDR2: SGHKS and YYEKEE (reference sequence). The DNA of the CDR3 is TGTGCCAGCAGCTTGGGACTAGCGGGGATGGAGACCCAGTACTTC. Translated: CASSLGLAGMETQYF.

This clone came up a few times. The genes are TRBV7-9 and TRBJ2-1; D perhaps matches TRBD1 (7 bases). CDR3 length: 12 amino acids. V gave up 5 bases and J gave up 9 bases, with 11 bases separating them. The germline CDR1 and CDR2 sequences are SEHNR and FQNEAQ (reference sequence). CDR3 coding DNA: TGTGCCAGCAGCCCCAGGGGGGCTGAGCAGTTCTTC. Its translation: CASSPRGAEQFF. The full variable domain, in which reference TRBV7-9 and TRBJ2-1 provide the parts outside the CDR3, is DTGVSQNPRHKITKRGQNVTFRCDPISEHNRLYWYRQTLGQGPEFLTYFQNEAQLEKSRLLSDRFSAERPKGSFSTLEIQRTEQGDSAMYLCASSPRGAEQFFGPGTRLTVL.

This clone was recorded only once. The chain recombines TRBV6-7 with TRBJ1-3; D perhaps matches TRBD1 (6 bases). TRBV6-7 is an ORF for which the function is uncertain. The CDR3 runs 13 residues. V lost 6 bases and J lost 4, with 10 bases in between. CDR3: CASRPDRGNTIYF. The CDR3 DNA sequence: TGTGCCAGCAGACCTGACAGGGGAAACACCATATATTTT.

The CDR3 DNA sequence: TGCGCCAGCAGCGGATTACCAGGGGACAATGAGCAGTTCTTC. This encodes CASSGLPGDNEQFF. The chain uses TRBV5-1 and TRBJ2-1; tentative D call: TRBD1 (6 bases). V was shortened by 4 bases and J by 5 bases, with 13 bases between the two germline ends. This CDR3 region has 14 residues. Looked up from germline, CDR1 is SGHRS and CDR2 is YFSETQ.

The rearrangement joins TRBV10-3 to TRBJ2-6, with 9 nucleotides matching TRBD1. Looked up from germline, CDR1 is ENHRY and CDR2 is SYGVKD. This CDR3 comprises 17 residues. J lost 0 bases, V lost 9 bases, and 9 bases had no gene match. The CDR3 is CAIAGTGPSSGANVLTF. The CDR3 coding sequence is TGTGCCATTGCCGGGACAGGGCCAAGCTCTGGGGCCAACGTCCTGACTTTC.

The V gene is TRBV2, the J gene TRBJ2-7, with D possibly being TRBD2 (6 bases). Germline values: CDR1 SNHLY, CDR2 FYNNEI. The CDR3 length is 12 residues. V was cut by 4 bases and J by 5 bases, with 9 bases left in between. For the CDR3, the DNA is TGTGCCAGCAGTGGGGACTCGAACGAGCAGTACTTC. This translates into CASSGDSNEQYF.

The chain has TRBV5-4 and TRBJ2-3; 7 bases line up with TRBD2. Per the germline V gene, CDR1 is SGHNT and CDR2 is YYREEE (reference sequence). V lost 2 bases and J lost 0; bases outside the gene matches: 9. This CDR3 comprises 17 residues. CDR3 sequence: CASSFATSWASTDTQYF. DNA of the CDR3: TGTGCCAGCAGCTTTGCGACTAGCTGGGCTAGCACAGATACGCAGTATTTT.

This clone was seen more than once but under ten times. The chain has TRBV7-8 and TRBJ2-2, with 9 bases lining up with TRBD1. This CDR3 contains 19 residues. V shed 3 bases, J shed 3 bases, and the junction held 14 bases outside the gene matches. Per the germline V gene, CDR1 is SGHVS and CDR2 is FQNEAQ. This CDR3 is CASSFPGTGSRRDTGELFF. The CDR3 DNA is TGTGCCAGCAGCTTCCCAGGGACAGGGAGCCGACGGGACACCGGGGAGCTGTTTTTT.

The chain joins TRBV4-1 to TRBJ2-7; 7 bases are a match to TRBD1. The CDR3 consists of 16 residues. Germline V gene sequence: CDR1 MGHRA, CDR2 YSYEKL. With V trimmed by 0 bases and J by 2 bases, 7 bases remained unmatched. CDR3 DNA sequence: TGCGCCAGCAGCCAAGAAACTGGGACAGCAACCTACGAGCAGTACTTC. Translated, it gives CASSQETGTATYEQYF.

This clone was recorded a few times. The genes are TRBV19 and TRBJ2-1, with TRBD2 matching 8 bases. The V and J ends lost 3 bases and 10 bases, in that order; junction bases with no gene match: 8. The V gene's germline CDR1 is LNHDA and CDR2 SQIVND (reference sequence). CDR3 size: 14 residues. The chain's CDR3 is CASSIREGHWEQFF. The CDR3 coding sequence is TGTGCCAGTAGTATCCGGGAGGGCCATTGGGAGCAGTTCTTC.

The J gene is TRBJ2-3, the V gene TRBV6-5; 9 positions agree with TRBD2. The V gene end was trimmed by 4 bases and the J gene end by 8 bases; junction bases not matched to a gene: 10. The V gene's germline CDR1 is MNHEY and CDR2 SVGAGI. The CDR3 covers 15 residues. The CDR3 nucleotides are TGTGCCAGCAGTTTTGCGGGGGTAGCGGGAGTTACGCAGTATTTT. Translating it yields CASSFAGVAGVTQYF.

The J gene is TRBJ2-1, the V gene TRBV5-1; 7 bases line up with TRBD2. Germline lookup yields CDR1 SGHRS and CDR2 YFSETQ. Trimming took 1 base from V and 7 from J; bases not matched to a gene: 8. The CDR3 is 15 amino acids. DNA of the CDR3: TGCGCCAGCAGCTTGATCCAGCGGGATCGGAATGAGCAGTTCTTC. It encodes CASSLIQRDRNEQFF. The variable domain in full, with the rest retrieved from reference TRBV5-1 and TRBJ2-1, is KAGVTQTPRYLIKTRGQQVTLSCSPISGHRSVSWYQQTPGQGLQFLFEYFSETQRNKGNFPGRFSGRQFSNSRSEMNVSTLELGDSALYLCASSLIQRDRNEQFFGPGTRLTVL.

CDR3 DNA sequence: TGTGCCAGAAGCCCAGTAGGACTAGCGGGAGAGGTCTACAATGAGCAGTTCTTC. This translates into CARSPVGLAGEVYNEQFF. This sequence joins TRBV7-5 and TRBJ2-1; the table's D gene call, TRBD2, was not cross checked with the DNA. TRBV7-5 is a listed pseudogene. The CDR3 runs 18 residues.

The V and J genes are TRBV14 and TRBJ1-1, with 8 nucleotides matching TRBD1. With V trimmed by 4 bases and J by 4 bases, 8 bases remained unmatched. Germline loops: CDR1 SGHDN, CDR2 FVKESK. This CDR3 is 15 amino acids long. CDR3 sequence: CASSPTGVGGTEAFF. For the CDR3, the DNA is TGTGCCAGCAGCCCGACAGGGGTGGGAGGCACTGAAGCTTTCTTT.

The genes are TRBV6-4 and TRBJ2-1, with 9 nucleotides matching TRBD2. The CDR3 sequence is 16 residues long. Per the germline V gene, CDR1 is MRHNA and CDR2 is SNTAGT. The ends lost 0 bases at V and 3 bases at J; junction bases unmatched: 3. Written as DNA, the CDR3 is TGTGCCAGCAGTGACTCGGCTAGCGGGGACTACAATGAGCAGTTCTTC. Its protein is CASSDSASGDYNEQFF.

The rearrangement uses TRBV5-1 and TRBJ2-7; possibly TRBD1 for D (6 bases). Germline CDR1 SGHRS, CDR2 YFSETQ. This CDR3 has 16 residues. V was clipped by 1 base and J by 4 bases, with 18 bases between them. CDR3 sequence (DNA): TGCGCCAGCAGCTTGACCGGGGACACTCGAGCATACGAGCAGTACTTC. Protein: CASSLTGDTRAYEQYF.

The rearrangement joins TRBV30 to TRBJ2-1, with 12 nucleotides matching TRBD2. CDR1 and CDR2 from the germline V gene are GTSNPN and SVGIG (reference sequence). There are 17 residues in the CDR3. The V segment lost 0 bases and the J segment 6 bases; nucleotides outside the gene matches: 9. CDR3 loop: CAWSVDLLAGGRNEQFF. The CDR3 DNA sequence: TGTGCCTGGAGTGTAGACCTCCTAGCGGGAGGGCGCAATGAGCAGTTCTTC.

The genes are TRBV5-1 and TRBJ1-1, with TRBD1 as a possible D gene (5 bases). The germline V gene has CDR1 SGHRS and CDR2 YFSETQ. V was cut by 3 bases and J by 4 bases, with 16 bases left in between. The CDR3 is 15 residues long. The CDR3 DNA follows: TGCGCCAGCAGCTCGTTAGGGACTTTAGGCACTGAAGCTTTCTTT. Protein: CASSSLGTLGTEAFF.

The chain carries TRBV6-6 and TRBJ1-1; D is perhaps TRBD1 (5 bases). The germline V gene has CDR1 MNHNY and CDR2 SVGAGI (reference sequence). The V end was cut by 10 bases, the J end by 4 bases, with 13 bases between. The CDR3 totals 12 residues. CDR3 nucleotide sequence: TGTGCCATCCCGGGGGTTGGCACTGAAGCTTTCTTT. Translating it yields CAIPGVGTEAFF.

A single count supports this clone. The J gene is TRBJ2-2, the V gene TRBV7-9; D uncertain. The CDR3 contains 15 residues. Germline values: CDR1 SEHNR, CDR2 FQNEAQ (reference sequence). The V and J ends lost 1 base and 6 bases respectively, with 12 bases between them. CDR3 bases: TGTGCCAGCAGCTTAGAGAACAGAATGGCCGGGGAGCTGTTTTTT. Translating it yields CASSLENRMAGELFF.

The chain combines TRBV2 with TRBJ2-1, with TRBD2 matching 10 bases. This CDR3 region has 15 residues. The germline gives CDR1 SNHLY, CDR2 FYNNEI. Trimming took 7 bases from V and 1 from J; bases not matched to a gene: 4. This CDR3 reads CASTSSGSSYNEQFF. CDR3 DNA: TGTGCCAGCACCTCTAGCGGGAGTTCCTACAATGAGCAGTTCTTC.